A single sample is the source of the 31 T cell receptor beta chains below, sequenced in a study of shared clonotypes between healthy human individuals. TCRdb keeps only in-frame clones here, not all; method: immunoSEQ multiplex PCR. The table shows around 500,000 clones, with 81% occurring only once. Sample: PBMCs. These TCRs come from a woman between 40 and 50 years old in good health. Some clones in this sample may be carry-over from other donors' samples.

V and J are TRBV5-1 and TRBJ2-3, with 8 bases fitting TRBD1. J was trimmed by 2 bases and V by 0 bases; bases with no gene match: 8. The length of the CDR3 is 17 residues. Germline-derived CDR1 and CDR2 are SGHRS and YFSETQ. CDR3 DNA: TGCGCCAGCAGCTTGGGGCCACAGGGGGGTGACACAGATACGCAGTATTTT. Translation gives CASSLGPQGGDTDTQYF.

This clone showed up just a few times. The rearrangement links TRBV27 to TRBJ2-3, with 14 positions matching TRBD2. The CDR3 spans 15 residues. J gave up 5 bases and V 4 bases, and 2 bases lay outside the gene matches. Germline CDR1 and CDR2: MNHEY and SMNVEV (reference sequence). The CDR3 sequence is CASSYGTSGRDTQYF. The CDR3 coding sequence is TGTGCCAGCAGTTACGGGACTAGCGGGAGAGATACGCAGTATTTT.

The chain couples TRBV7-6 to TRBJ2-1, with 11 bases identical to TRBD2. CDR1 and CDR2 (germline): SGHVS, FNYEAQ. The V and J ends lost 2 bases and 7 bases, in that order; junction bases with no gene match: 7. The CDR3 is 16 amino acids. CDR3 loop: CASSLWALAGVNEQFF. CDR3 DNA: TGTGCCAGCAGCTTATGGGCACTAGCGGGAGTTAATGAGCAGTTCTTC.

The chain has TRBV11-2 and TRBJ2-3; TRBD2 aligns across 11 bases. V gave up 5 bases and J gave up 4 bases; unmatched junction bases: 11. Germline V CDR1 and CDR2: SGHAT, FQNNGV. The CDR3 length is 17 residues. CDR3 nucleotides: TGTGCCAGCAGCCTCCCAACTAGCGGGAGCTCCCCAGATACGCAGTATTTT. Residues: CASSLPTSGSSPDTQYF.

The chain employs TRBV11-2 and TRBJ2-5; the match to TRBD2 covers 9 bases. Germline values: CDR1 SGHAT, CDR2 FQNNGV. The CDR3 sequence is 15 residues long. Trimming removed 0 bases from V and 5 bases from J; junction bases left unmatched: 4. CDR3: CASSLETSGFETQYF. CDR3 in DNA: TGTGCCAGCAGCTTAGAAACTAGCGGGTTTGAGACCCAGTACTTC.

This sequence joins TRBV7-3 and TRBJ2-2; possibly TRBD2 for D (6 bases). Trimming took 2 bases from V and 4 from J, leaving 8 bases between them. Germline loops: CDR1 SGHTA, CDR2 FQGTGA. This CDR3 comprises 14 residues. The CDR3 sequence is CASSLGGITGELFF. As DNA, the CDR3 is TGTGCCAGCAGCTTAGGAGGGATCACCGGGGAGCTGTTTTTT.

The rearrangement links TRBV28 to TRBJ2-3; no firm D call. Germline assignment: CDR1 MDHEN and CDR2 SYDVKM. This CDR3 has 18 residues. V was trimmed by 7 bases and J by 0 bases, leaving 23 bases between them. The chain's CDR3 is CASNLKPVVDASTDTQYF. Here the CDR3 DNA reads TGTGCCAGCAACTTGAAACCAGTAGTGGACGCTAGCACAGATACGCAGTATTTT.

This clone was counted once. One junction end does not reproduce the germline sequence, and a read error may be involved. The chain recombines TRBV6-6 with TRBJ2-7; 10 bases line up with TRBD2. This CDR3 has 16 residues. Germline values: CDR1 MNHNY, CDR2 SVGAGI (reference sequence). CDR3 sequence reads: CASSRTSGPSSYEQYF. CDR3 sequence (DNA): TGTGCCAGCAGTAGGACTAGCGGCCCGAGCTCCTATGAGCAGTACTTC.

V is TRBV6-6 and J is TRBJ2-7, with a weak D call TRBD2 (5 bases). From germline, CDR1 is MNHNY and CDR2 SVGAGI (reference sequence). Deletions cut 6 bases from V and 2 bases from J, with 17 bases between. The CDR3 is made up of 15 amino acids. For the CDR3, the DNA is TGTGCCAGCAGGAGGGATACCTGGTCCCCCTACGAGCAGTACTTC. This gives the protein CASRRDTWSPYEQYF.

V usage is TRBV19 and J usage is TRBJ1-5; D might be TRBD1 (5 bases). V lost 0 bases and J lost 4, with 16 bases in between. The V gene's germline CDR1 is LNHDA and CDR2 SQIVND (reference sequence). The CDR3 totals 17 residues. The CDR3 region has the DNA TGTGCCAGTAGTATAGATCTCCCAGGGTTCCTAAATCAGCCCCAGCATTTT. Encoded protein: CASSIDLPGFLNQPQHF.

This clone turned up a few times. This chain joins TRBV25-1 and TRBJ1-2; D is ambiguous. V dropped 4 bases and J dropped 4 bases, with 4 bases sitting between them. The germline V gene has CDR1 MGHDK and CDR2 SYGVNS. This CDR3 region has 11 residues. The CDR3: CASSGAYGYTF. CDR3 bases: TGTGCCAGCAGTGGCGCCTATGGCTACACCTTC.

The genes are TRBV18 and TRBJ2-2, with 11 bases identical to TRBD1. V lost 4 bases and J lost 3; bases outside the gene matches: 1. CDR1 is KGHSH and CDR2 is LQKENI in the germline V gene. This CDR3 is 15 amino acids long. CDR3 loop: CASSLGQGDTGELFF. CDR3 in DNA: TGTGCCAGCTCACTGGGACAGGGGGACACCGGGGAGCTGTTTTTT. The entire variable domain, with the rest obtained from reference TRBV18 and TRBJ2-2, is as follows: NAGVMQNPRHLVRRRGQEARLRCSPMKGHSHVYWYRQLPEEGLKFMVYLQKENIIDESGMPKERFSAEFPKEGPSILRIQQVVRGDSAAYFCASSLGQGDTGELFFGEGSRLTVL.

This chain links TRBV7-9 with TRBJ1-4, with D possibly TRBD1 on 6 matching bases. The length of the CDR3 is 17 residues. The ends were cut back, 2 bases at V and 5 bases at J, with 18 bases in the middle. Per the germline V gene, CDR1 is SEHNR and CDR2 is FQNEAQ (reference sequence). This CDR3 is CASSLYPQGQSNEKLFF. The CDR3, as DNA: TGTGCCAGCAGCTTATATCCCCAAGGACAGTCGAATGAAAAACTGTTTTTT. Full variable domain (outside the CDR3, taken from reference TRBV7-9 and TRBJ1-4): DTGVSQNPRHKITKRGQNVTFRCDPISEHNRLYWYRQTLGQGPEFLTYFQNEAQLEKSRLLSDRFSAERPKGSFSTLEIQRTEQGDSAMYLCASSLYPQGQSNEKLFFGSGTQLSVL.

The rearrangement joins TRBV14 to TRBJ2-5, with 10 bases fitting TRBD1. Germline lookup yields CDR1 SGHDN and CDR2 FVKESK. V shed 2 bases and J 0 bases; nucleotides not matched to a gene: 3. This CDR3 comprises 16 residues. CDR3 in DNA: TGTGCCAGCAGCCAAAGGGACAGGGGTTACCAAGAGACCCAGTACTTC. Residues: CASSQRDRGYQETQYF.

The chain is built from TRBV4-3 and TRBJ2-2, with TRBD2 matching over 12 bases. This CDR3 is 16 amino acids long. Germline assignment: CDR1 LGHNA and CDR2 YSLEER. Trimming cost V 1 base and J 6 bases; bases outside gene matches: 3. The CDR3 spells CASSQGLAGAAGELFF. The CDR3 DNA reads as TGCGCCAGCAGCCAAGGACTAGCGGGAGCCGCCGGGGAGCTGTTTTTT.

About this clone itself: The sample has other DNA sequences that encode this CDR3 too. The chain links TRBV5-1 to TRBJ2-7; D not certain. V shed 5 bases and J shed 3 bases, with 6 bases lying between them. The CDR3 consists of 11 residues. Germline CDR1 reads SGHRS; CDR2 reads YFSETQ. The CDR3 DNA sequence: TGCGCCAGCAGTCCCGGCTACGAGCAGTACTTC. Residues: CASSPGYEQYF.

The chain is built from TRBV29-1 and TRBJ2-3; the D call may be TRBD1 or TRBD2 (6 bases each). Trimming pared 3 bases from V and 6 bases from J, leaving 22 bases between. The CDR3 length is 16 residues. The germline gives CDR1 SQVTM, CDR2 ANQGSEA. CDR3 loop: CSVERDGWRGIDTQYF. The CDR3, as DNA: TGCAGCGTTGAGAGGGATGGGTGGAGGGGGATTGATACGCAGTATTTT.

The sample holds a few counts of this clone. A far larger clone is off by one base, so a read error is likely. Other DNA sequences from this sample encode an identical CDR3 as well. The chain recombines TRBV25-1 with TRBJ1-4, with D perhaps TRBD1 (5 bases). This CDR3 region has 15 residues. Between the trimmed V and J ends, which lost 0 bases and 7 bases, there was a span of 12 bases. The V gene's germline CDR1 is MGHDK and CDR2 SYGVNS. CDR3 in amino acids: CASSEYGGFREKLFF. In nucleotides, the CDR3 is TGTGCCAGCAGTGAATATGGGGGTTTTCGTGAAAAACTGTTTTTT.

The chain uses TRBV10-3 and TRBJ1-2, with 8 bases that match TRBD1. CDR3 length: 13 residues. J gave up 5 bases and V 6 bases, and 5 bases lay outside the gene matches. Germline assignment: CDR1 ENHRY and CDR2 SYGVKD. The CDR3 region has the DNA TGTGCCATCAGCCGCGGGACAGGATATGGCTACACCTTC. This encodes CAISRGTGYGYTF.

The chain joins TRBV28 to TRBJ1-2, with TRBD1 matching over 7 bases. Germline trimming cut 5 bases from V and 8 bases from J; bases unmatched to any gene: 8. The germline CDR1 and CDR2 sequences are MDHEN and SYDVKM. The CDR3 length is 13 residues. The CDR3, as DNA: TGTGCCAGCAGTCTTAACAGGGGTGACGGCTACACCTTC. It encodes CASSLNRGDGYTF.

The chain couples TRBV11-2 to TRBJ2-7; 7 bases fit TRBD2. Per germline, CDR1 SGHAT and CDR2 FQNNGV. V shed 3 bases and J 4 bases; nucleotides not matched to a gene: 12. The CDR3 loop spans 16 amino acids. The CDR3 loop is CASSFGGRRPTYEQYF. The CDR3 DNA follows: TGTGCCAGCAGCTTCGGGGGGAGAAGACCCACTTACGAGCAGTACTTC. Based on the CDR3 plus reference TRBV11-2 and TRBJ2-7, the full variable domain is EAGVAQSPRYKIIEKRQSVAFWCNPISGHATLYWYQQILGQGPKLLIQFQNNGVVDDSQLPKDRFSAERLKGVDSTLKIQPAKLEDSAVYLCASSFGGRRPTYEQYFGPGTRLTVT.

This clone was counted between two and nine times. The chain uses TRBV7-8 and TRBJ2-5; TRBD1 or TRBD2 may be the D gene (5 bases each). The V and J ends lost 1 base and 5 bases respectively, with 14 bases between them. CDR1 is SGHVS and CDR2 is FQNEAQ in the germline V gene. This CDR3 region has 15 residues. The CDR3 region has the DNA TGTGCCAGCAGCTTAGGAGGGACCCGGAGGGAGACCCAGTACTTC. The encoded protein is CASSLGGTRRETQYF.

This chain connects TRBV28 to TRBJ2-1, with D unclear. Trimming cost V 2 bases and J 7 bases, with 9 bases left between them. The CDR3 length is 13 residues. Per germline, CDR1 MDHEN and CDR2 SYDVKM. In DNA, the CDR3 is TGTGCCAGCAGTTTAGACGCCCGAAATGAGCAGTTCTTC. This codes for CASSLDARNEQFF.

The V call is TRBV28, the J call TRBJ1-5, with a tentative D call TRBD1 (5 bases). The CDR3 length is 13 residues. Germline loops: CDR1 MDHEN, CDR2 SYDVKM. V gave up 6 bases and J gave up 8 bases, with 14 bases separating them. CDR3 nucleotides: TGTGCCAGCAGCCAGGGATTAGGTGAGCCCCAGCATTTT. Translating it yields CASSQGLGEPQHF.

The chain has TRBV9 and TRBJ1-3; D might be TRBD1 (5 bases). The CDR3 is made up of 17 amino acids. CDR1 and CDR2 (germline): SGDLS, YYNGEE. Trimming removed 0 bases from V and 0 bases from J, with 13 bases in between. Here the CDR3 DNA reads TGTGCCAGCAGCGTAGCTTTGGACACTTACTCTGGAAACACCATATATTTT. Its translation: CASSVALDTYSGNTIYF.

This clone came up a few times. This chain connects TRBV28 to TRBJ2-1, with D unresolved. With 4 bases removed from V and 6 bases from J, the gap between germline ends came to 4 bases. The germline CDR1 and CDR2 sequences are MDHEN and SYDVKM. This CDR3 is built from 11 residues. As DNA, the CDR3 is TGTGCCAGCAGTTACTTCAATGAGCAGTTCTTC. Its translation: CASSYFNEQFF.

V and J are TRBV9 and TRBJ1-1; the match to TRBD1 covers 8 bases. The length of the CDR3 is 14 residues. The germline CDR1 and CDR2 sequences are SGDLS and YYNGEE. V gave up 0 bases and J gave up 3 bases; unmatched junction bases: 1. DNA for the CDR3: TGTGCCAGCAGCGTAGTGGGACAGGACACTGAAGCTTTCTTT. This translates into CASSVVGQDTEAFF.

The gene calls are TRBV30 and TRBJ1-1; possibly TRBD1 for D (5 bases). Germline V gene data show CDR1 as GTSNPN and CDR2 as SVGIG (reference sequence). V gave up 0 bases and J gave up 1 base, with 6 bases separating them. CDR3 length: 13 amino acids. CDR3 residues: CAWSVRGNTEAFF. The CDR3 DNA reads TGTGCCTGGAGTGTAAGGGGGAACACTGAAGCTTTCTTT.

This clone has only one observation. An end of the junction differs from the germline gene, which may be a read error. The gene calls are TRBV2 and TRBJ1-1; tentatively, D is TRBD1 (5 bases). The CDR3 totals 13 residues. CDR1 SNHLY and CDR2 FYNNEI come from the germline V gene. The CDR3 DNA is TGTGACAGCAGTGGGGGACCGGACCTTGAAGCTCTCTTT. It translates to CDSSGGPDLEALF.

The rearrangement joins TRBV28 to TRBJ2-7; 9 bases align to TRBD2. CDR1 and CDR2 from the germline V gene are MDHEN and SYDVKM. The CDR3 consists of 16 residues. With V trimmed by 7 bases and J by 3 bases, 13 bases remained unmatched. As DNA, the CDR3 is TGTGCCAGCACCGGCAGCGGGGCTAGCGGGAACTACGAGCAGTACTTC. Its translation is CASTGSGASGNYEQYF.

CDR3 in amino acids: CASSFRTGGDRNYGYTF. The CDR3 DNA reads as TGCGCCAGCAGCTTTAGAACAGGGGGCGATAGGAACTATGGCTACACCTTC. This chain links TRBV5-1 with TRBJ1-2; 9 positions match TRBD1. This CDR3 has 17 amino acids. J gave up 2 bases and V 2 bases, and 10 bases lay outside the gene matches. Germline V lookup: CDR1 SGHRS, CDR2 YFSETQ. Filled out from reference TRBV5-1 and TRBJ1-2, the complete variable domain reads KAGVTQTPRYLIKTRGQQVTLSCSPISGHRSVSWYQQTPGQGLQFLFEYFSETQRNKGNFPGRFSGRQFSNSRSEMNVSTLELGDSALYLCASSFRTGGDRNYGYTFGSGTRLTVV.